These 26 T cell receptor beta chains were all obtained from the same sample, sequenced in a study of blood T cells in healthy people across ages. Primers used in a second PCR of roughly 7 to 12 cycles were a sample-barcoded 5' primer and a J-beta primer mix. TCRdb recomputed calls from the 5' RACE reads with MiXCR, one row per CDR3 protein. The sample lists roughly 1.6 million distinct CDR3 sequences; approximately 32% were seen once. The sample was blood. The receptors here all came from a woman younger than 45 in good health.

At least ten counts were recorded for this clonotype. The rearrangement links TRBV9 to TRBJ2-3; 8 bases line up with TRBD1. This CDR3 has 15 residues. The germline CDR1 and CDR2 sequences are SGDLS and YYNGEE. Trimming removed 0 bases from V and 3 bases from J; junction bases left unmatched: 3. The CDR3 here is CASSVGDRRTDTQYF. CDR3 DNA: TGTGCCAGCAGCGTAGGGGACAGGAGGACAGATACGCAGTATTTT.

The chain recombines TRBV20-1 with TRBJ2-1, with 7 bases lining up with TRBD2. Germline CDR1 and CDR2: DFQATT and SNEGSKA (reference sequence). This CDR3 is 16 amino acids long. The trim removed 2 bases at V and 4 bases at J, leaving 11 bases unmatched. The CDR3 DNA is TGCAGTGCTAGATCGGCTGGCGGGGAGGGTTACAATGAGCAGTTCTTC. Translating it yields CSARSAGGEGYNEQFF.

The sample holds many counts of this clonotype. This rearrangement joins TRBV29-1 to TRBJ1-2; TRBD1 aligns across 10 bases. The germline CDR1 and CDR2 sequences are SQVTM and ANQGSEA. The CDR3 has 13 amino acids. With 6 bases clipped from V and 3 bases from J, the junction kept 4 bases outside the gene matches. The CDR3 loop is CSVPGQGHYGYTF. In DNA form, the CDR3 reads TGCAGCGTACCGGGACAGGGGCACTATGGCTACACCTTC.

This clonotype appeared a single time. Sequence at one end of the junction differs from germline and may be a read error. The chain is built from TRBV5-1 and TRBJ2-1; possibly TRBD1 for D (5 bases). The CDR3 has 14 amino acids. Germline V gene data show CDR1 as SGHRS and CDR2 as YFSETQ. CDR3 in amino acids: CVSSLEGAGNEQFF. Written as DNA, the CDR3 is TGCGTCAGCAGCTTGGAAGGGGCTGGGAATGAGCAGTTCTTC.

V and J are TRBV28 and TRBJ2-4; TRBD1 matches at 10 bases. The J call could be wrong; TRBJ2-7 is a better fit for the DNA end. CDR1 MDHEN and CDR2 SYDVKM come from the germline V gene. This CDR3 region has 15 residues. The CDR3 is CASSLWRTGGFEQYF. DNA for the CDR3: TGTGCCAGCAGTTTATGGAGGACAGGGGGTTTCGAGCAGTACTTC.

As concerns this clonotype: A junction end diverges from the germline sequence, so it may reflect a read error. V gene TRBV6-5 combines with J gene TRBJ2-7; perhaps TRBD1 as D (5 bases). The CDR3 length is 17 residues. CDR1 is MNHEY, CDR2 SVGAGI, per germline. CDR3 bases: TGTGCCAGCAGTTCCAGGGTACGCGTACAGAGCTCCTACGAGCGGTACTTC. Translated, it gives CASSSRVRVQSSYERYF.

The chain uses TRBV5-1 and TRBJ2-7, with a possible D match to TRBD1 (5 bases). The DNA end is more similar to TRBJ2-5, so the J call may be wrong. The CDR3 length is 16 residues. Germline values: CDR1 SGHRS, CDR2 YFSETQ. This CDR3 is CASSLVGQGQGETQYF. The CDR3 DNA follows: TGCGCCAGCAGCTTGGTGGGGCAAGGGCAGGGAGAGACCCAGTACTTC.

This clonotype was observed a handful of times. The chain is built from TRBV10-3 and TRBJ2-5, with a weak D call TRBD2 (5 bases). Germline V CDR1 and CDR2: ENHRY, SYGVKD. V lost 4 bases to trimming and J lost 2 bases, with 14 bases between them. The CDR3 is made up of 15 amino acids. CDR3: CAISVSSGGQETQYF. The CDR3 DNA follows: TGTGCCATCAGTGTCTCCAGCGGAGGACAAGAGACCCAGTACTTC.

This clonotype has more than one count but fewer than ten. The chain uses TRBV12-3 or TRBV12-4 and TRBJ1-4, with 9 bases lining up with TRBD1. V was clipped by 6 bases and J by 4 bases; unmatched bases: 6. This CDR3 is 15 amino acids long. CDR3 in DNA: TGTGCCAGCAGCCCAGGACAGGGGTTTAATGAAAAACTGTTTTTT. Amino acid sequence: CASSPGQGFNEKLFF.

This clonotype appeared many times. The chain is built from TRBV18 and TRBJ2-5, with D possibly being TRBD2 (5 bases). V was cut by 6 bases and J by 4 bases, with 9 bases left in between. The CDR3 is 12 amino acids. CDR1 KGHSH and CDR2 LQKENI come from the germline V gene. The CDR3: CASSRDRETQYF. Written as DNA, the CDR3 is TGTGCCAGCTCCCGGGATCGAGAGACCCAGTACTTC.

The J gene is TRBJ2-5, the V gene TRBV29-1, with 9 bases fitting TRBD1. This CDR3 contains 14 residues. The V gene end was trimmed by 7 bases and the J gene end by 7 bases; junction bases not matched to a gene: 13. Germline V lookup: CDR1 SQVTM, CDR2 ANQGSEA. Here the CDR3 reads CSADRGSESGTQYF. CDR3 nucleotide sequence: TGCAGCGCTGACAGGGGGAGCGAAAGTGGGACCCAGTACTTC.

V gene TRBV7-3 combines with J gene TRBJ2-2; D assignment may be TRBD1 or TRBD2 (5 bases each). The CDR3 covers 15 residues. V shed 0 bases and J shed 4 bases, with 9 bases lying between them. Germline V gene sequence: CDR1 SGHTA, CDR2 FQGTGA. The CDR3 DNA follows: TGTGCCAGCAGCTTAACCAGGGAGACCACCGGGGAGCTGTTTTTT. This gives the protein CASSLTRETTGELFF.

CDR3 protein: CAWRKLQGNGPQHF. In nucleotides, the CDR3 is TGTGCCTGGAGGAAGTTACAAGGGAATGGGCCCCAGCATTTT. V gene TRBV30 combines with J gene TRBJ1-5; D not resolved. The CDR3 is 14 residues long. The germline gives CDR1 GTSNPN, CDR2 SVGIG (reference sequence). Trimming took 3 bases from V and 9 from J, leaving 18 bases between them.

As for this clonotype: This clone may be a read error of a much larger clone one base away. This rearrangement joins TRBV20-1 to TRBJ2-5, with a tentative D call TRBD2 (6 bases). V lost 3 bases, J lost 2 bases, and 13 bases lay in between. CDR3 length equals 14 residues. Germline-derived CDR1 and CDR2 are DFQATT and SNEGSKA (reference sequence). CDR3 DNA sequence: TGCAGTGCTAGTCCGCGGGAAGGGCAAGAGACCCAGTACTTC. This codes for CSASPREGQETQYF.

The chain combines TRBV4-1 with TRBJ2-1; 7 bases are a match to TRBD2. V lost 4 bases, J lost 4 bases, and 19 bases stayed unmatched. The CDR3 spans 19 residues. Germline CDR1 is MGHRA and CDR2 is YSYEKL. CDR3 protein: CASSPEGTSDLDRYNEQFF. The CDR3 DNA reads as TGCGCCAGCAGCCCCGAGGGCACTAGCGACCTTGATCGATACAATGAGCAGTTCTTC.

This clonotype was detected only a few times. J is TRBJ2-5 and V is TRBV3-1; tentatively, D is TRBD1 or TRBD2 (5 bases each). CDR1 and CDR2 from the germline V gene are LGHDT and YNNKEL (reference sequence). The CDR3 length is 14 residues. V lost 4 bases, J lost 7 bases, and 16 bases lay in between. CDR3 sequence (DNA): TGTGCCAGCAGCCTAAGCGAGGGGCTTGGGACCCAGTACTTC. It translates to CASSLSEGLGTQYF.

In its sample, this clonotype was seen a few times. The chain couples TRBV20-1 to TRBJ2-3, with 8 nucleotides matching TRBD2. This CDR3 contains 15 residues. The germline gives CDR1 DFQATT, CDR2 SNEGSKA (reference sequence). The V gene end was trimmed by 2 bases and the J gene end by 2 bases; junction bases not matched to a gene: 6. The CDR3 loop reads CSARKAGGPTDTQYF. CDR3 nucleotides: TGCAGTGCTAGAAAGGCGGGGGGCCCCACAGATACGCAGTATTTT.

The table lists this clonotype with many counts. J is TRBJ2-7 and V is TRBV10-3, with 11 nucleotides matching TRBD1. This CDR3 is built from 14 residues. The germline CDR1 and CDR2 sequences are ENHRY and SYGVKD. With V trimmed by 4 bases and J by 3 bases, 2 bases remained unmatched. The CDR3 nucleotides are TGTGCCATCAGTGGGGACAGGGGGAACTACGAGCAGTACTTC. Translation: CAISGDRGNYEQYF.

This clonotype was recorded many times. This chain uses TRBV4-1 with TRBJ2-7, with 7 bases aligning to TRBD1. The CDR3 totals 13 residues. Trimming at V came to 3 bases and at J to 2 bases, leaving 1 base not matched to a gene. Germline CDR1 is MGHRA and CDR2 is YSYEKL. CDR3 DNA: TGCGCCAGCAGCCAGGGACAGCCCTACGAGCAGTACTTC. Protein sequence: CASSQGQPYEQYF.

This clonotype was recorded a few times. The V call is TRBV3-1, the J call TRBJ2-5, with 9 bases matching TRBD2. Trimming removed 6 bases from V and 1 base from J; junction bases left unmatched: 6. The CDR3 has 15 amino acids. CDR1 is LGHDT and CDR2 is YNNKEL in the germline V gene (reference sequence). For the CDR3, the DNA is TGTGCCAGCAGGGACGGACTAGCGAGCCAAGAGACCCAGTACTTC. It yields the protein CASRDGLASQETQYF.

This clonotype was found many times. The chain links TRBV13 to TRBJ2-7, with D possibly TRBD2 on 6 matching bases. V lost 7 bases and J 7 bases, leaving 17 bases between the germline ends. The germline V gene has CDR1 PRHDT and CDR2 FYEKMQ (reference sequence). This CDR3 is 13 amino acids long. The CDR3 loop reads CASTPGRGWEQYF. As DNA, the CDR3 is TGTGCCAGCACTCCCGGGCGGGGCTGGGAGCAGTACTTC.

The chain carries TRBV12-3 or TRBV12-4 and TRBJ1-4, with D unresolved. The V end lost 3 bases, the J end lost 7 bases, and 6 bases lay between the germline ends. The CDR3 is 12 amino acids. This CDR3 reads CASSLRLEKLFF. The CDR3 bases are TGTGCCAGCAGTTTGAGACTTGAAAAACTGTTTTTT.

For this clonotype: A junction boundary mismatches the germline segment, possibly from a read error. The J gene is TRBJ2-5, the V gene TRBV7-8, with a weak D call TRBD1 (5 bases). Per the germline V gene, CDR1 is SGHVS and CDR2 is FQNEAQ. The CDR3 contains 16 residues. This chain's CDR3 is CTSSLDWRQSQETQYF. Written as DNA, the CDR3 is TGTACCAGCAGCTTAGACTGGCGACAGTCGCAAGAGACCCAGTACTTC.

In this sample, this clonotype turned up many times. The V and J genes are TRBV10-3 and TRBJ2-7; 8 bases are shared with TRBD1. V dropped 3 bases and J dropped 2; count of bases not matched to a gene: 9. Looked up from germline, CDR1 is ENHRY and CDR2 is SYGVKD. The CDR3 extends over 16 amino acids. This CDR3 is CAISDRDRGSTYEQYF. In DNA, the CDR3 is TGTGCCATCAGTGACCGAGACAGGGGCTCAACCTACGAGCAGTACTTC.

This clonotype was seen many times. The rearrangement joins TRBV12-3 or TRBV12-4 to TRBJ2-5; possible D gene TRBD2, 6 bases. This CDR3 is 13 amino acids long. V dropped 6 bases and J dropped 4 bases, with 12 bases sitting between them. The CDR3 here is CASREGRRETQYF. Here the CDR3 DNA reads TGTGCCAGCAGGGAGGGACGGCGAGAGACCCAGTACTTC.

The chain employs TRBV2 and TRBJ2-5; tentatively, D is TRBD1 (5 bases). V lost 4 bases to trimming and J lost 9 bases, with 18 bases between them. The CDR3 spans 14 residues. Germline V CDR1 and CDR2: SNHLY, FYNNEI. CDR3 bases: TGTGCCAGCAGTGCAGGGATGGTGTTTGACCCCCAGTACTTC. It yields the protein CASSAGMVFDPQYF.